The sequence of this T cell receptor (beta chain) was determined in a study of blood T cell repertoires in COVID-19. Between the trimmed V and J ends, which lost 1 base and 1 base, there was a span of 11 bases. The CDR3 is 15 amino acids. The germline V gene encodes CDR1 LGHNA and CDR2 YNFKEQ. Profiling relied on immunoSEQ multiplex PCR, and the TCRdb table lists in-frame clones only, not all of them. The repertoire consists of about 330,000 clones, with around 86% occurring once and the leading ten covering under 2%. The TCR comes from a woman in her forties or fifties with acute or convalescent COVID-19. Sequenced: peripheral blood. The rearrangement uses TRBV4-2 and TRBJ2-7; D unclear. CDR3 loop: CASSQVELSSYEQYF. The CDR3 bases are TGTGCCAGCAGCCAAGTAGAGTTGAGTTCCTACGAGCAGTACTTC.